This T cell receptor beta chain was profiled in a study of spatial heterogeneity in lung cancer. Overall study: Where they were available, follow-up PBMC samples were sequenced, at a median of about 22 months after resection.

TCRdb reanalysed the 5' RACE reads using MiXCR and keeps one entry per CDR3 protein. Altogether under 20,000 distinct CDR3 sequences are present, roughly 10% being singletons, with the ten largest covering 35% to 45%. This clonotype was counted at least ten times. The time point was: blood at routine non-recurrence follow-up after resection. Extraction of whole RNA from tumor, nontumor lung or frozen PBMC preceded unsorted sequencing. The CDR3 extends over 15 amino acids. The V segment lost 8 bases and the J segment 2 bases; nucleotides outside the gene matches: 9. Germline loops: CDR1 SGHTA, CDR2 FQGNSA.

This rearrangement joins TRBV7-2 to TRBJ2-5; 9 bases map to TRBD2. Sample: PBMCs, taken at follow-up. This TCR was sampled from a female donor with early-stage non-small cell lung cancer. The CDR3 region is CASGILAGAQETQYF. The CDR3 DNA is TGTGCCAGCGGAATATTAGCGGGGGCGCAAGAGACCCAGTACTTC. Together with reference TRBV7-2 and TRBJ2-5, the CDR3 gives the full variable domain: GAGVSQSPSNKVTEKGKDVELRCDPISGHTALYWYRQSLGQGLEFLIYFQGNSAPDKSGLPSDRFSAERTGGSVSTLTIQRTQQEDSAVYLCASGILAGAQETQYFGPGTRLLVL.